This is a list of T cell receptor beta chains from one sample in a study of neoadjuvant anti-PD-1 for oral cavity cancer. Measured with immunoSEQ multiplex PCR; TCRdb has only the in-frame clones, and not every one. Here the sample spans about 6,700 clones, 45% to 50% being singletons. Sample: tumor tissue, taken before nivolumab (anti-PD-1) treatment. These receptors all come from a person between 40 and 85 years old with oral cavity squamous cell carcinoma. The CDR3 runs from the conserved cysteine through the conserved F or W. Fields, in order: J gene, V gene, clone size, D gene, CDR3 DNA, CDR3 protein. A D gene is named only where the DNA matches it firmly. Clone sizes are given selectively: once, few, many, or a class where the clone is expanded.

>TRBJ2-7|TRBV7-6|.|.
TGTGCCAGCAGCTTAAGGTACGGGTACGAGCAGTACTTC
CASSLRYGYEQYF
>TRBJ2-5|TRBV11-2|.|.
TGTGCCAGCAGCTTAACGGCTAACCCGTGGACCCAGTACTTC
CASSLTANPWTQYF
>TRBJ2-5|TRBV7-9|.|.
TGTGCCAGCAGCTTCGGACAGGGGGTTAGCGGGGGTCAAGAGACCCAGTACTTC
CASSFGQGVSGGQETQYF
>TRBJ1-5|TRBV10-3|large|TRBD1
TGTGCCATCAGTGAGAACAGGGGGACACACAATAGCAATCAGCCCCAGCATTTT
CAISENRGTHNSNQPQHF
>TRBJ2-5|TRBV7-7|.|.
TGTGCCAGCAGCCGATTAGGACAGGAGACCCAGTACTTC
CASSRLGQETQYF
>TRBJ2-1|TRBV10-2|.|.
TGCGCCAGCAGTGAGTCGATGCAATGGACCAACTACAATGAGCAGTTCTTC
CASSESMQWTNYNEQFF
>TRBJ2-5|TRBV7-7|few|.
TGTGCCAGCAGCTTAGGGGCGGGTATACAAGAGACCCAGTACTTC
CASSLGAGIQETQYF
>TRBJ2-2|TRBV4-3|.|TRBD2
TGCGCCAGCAGCCAAGGGGCTAGCGGGGGGGCCGAGCGGGAGCTGTTTTTT
CASSQGASGGAERELFF
>TRBJ1-3|TRBV7-9|large|TRBD1
TGTGCCAGCAGTTCCCGGGACAGGGGCTCTGGAAACACCATATATTTT
CASSSRDRGSGNTIYF
>TRBJ1-2|TRBV7-2|few|TRBD1
TGTGCCAGCAGCTCCAGGGGGATCAACTATGGCTACACCTTC
CASSSRGINYGYTF
>TRBJ2-7|TRBV6-5|few|TRBD2
TGTGCCAGCGCTCCGGGAGGGGGGGTCAACGAGCAGTACTTC
CASAPGGGVNEQYF
>TRBJ2-7|TRBV18|few|.
TGTGCCAGCTCACCGCAGGGGTTGGGCGAGCAGTACTTC
CASSPQGLGEQYF
>TRBJ1-2|TRBV7-2|.|TRBD1
TGTGCCAGCAGCTTAGTGTCAGGGGGCGACGGCTACACCTTC
CASSLVSGGDGYTF
>TRBJ2-1|TRBV18|.|.
TGTGCCAGCTCACCACCGCTTCGAGGAACTGAGCAGTTCTTC
CASSPPLRGTEQFF
>TRBJ1-5|TRBV7-6|.|.
TGTGCCAGCAGCTTATTTCCAAATAACGATCAGCCCCAGCATTTT
CASSLFPNNDQPQHF
>TRBJ2-7|TRBV18|.|.
TGTGCCAGCTCCCCTGGAGCAGGGGGGTACGAGCAGTACTTC
CASSPGAGGYEQYF
>TRBJ1-5|TRBV6-5|.|.
TGTGCCAGCAGTTACTCAGGCCTCACCCAGCATTTT
CASSYSGLTQHF
>TRBJ2-7|TRBV6-6|few|.
TGTGCCAGCAGCTCAGGGGCCTACGAGCAGTACTTC
CASSSGAYEQYF
>TRBJ1-1|TRBV27|few|.
TGTGCCAGCAGTTCCGGGACGGGCTATGAAGCTTTCTTT
CASSSGTGYEAFF
>TRBJ2-5|TRBV18|.|.
TGTGCCAGCTCACCCCTGGAACAGGGAGGGACCCAGTACTTC
CASSPLEQGGTQYF
>TRBJ1-2|TRBV7-6|.|.
TGTGCCAGCAGCTTATCACGTGGCTACACCTTC
CASSLSRGYTF
>TRBJ2-1|TRBV7-2|.|.
TGTGCCAGCAGCTTAGTGAGAGGAAATGAGCAGTTCTTC
CASSLVRGNEQFF
>TRBJ2-3|TRBV7-2|.|.
TGTGCCAGCAGCTTATCTAGGCCTGCCTATACGCAGTATTTT
CASSLSRPAYTQYF
>TRBJ2-2|TRBV30|.|TRBD2
TGTGCCTGGAGTGTACTAGCGGGGGACACCGGGGAGCTGTTTTTT
CAWSVLAGDTGELFF
>TRBJ2-5|TRBV5-1|.|.
TGCGCCAGCAGCCCCCCACCAGGAGAGACCCAGTACTTC
CASSPPPGETQYF
>TRBJ2-6|TRBV11-1|.|.
TGTGCCAGCAGCTCCAGGGGTCAATCTGGGGCCAACGTCCTGACTTTC
CASSSRGQSGANVLTF